This entry lists 11 T cell receptor beta chains sequenced from one sample in a study of OX40 agonist ivuxolimab in advanced cancers. This table comes from immunoSEQ multiplex PCR, and its TCRdb copy is limited to in-frame clones, with some not included. The sample shows tens of thousands of clones, approximately 88% of them seen only once. The sequencing used CD4+ or CD8+ T cells sorted from blood, collected in a trial of the OX40 agonist ivuxolimab. The source is an adult with an advanced solid tumor such as melanoma, head and neck, liver or kidney cancer.

J is TRBJ1-4 and V is TRBV2; a possible D gene is TRBD1 (5 bases). Germline CDR1 is SNHLY and CDR2 is FYNNEI. Trimming stripped 8 bases from V and 8 bases from J, with 18 bases between. CDR3 length: 14 amino acids. The CDR3 region is CASLRGGEEEKLFF. The DNA for the CDR3 is TGTGCCAGCCTCCGAGGAGGGGAGGAAGAAAAACTGTTTTTT.

This clone was found a few times. The chain uses TRBV7-9 and TRBJ1-2, with a weak D call TRBD1 (5 bases). Looked up from germline, CDR1 is SEHNR and CDR2 is FQNEAQ (reference sequence). The ends were cut back, 5 bases at V and 2 bases at J, with 18 bases in the middle. This CDR3 comprises 16 residues. CDR3 sequence: CASSPVSGTGNYGYTF. The CDR3 nucleotides are TGTGCCAGCAGCCCCGTGTCAGGGACGGGCAACTATGGCTACACCTTC.

This chain joins TRBV5-4 and TRBJ1-2; a possible D gene is TRBD1 (5 bases). The CDR3 loop spans 14 amino acids. V was cut by 4 bases and J by 7 bases, with 17 bases left in between. Per germline, CDR1 SGHNT and CDR2 YYREEE (reference sequence). The CDR3, as DNA: TGTGCCAGCAGCATTCCAGCCAGGGACTCTGGCTACACCTTC. Protein: CASSIPARDSGYTF. The full variable domain, its missing parts supplied by reference TRBV5-4 and TRBJ1-2, is ETGVTQSPTHLIKTRGQQVTLRCSSQSGHNTVSWYQQALGQGPQFIFQYYREEENGRGNFPPRFSGLQFPNYSSELNVNALELDDSALYLCASSIPARDSGYTFGSGTRLTVV.

This chain joins TRBV9 and TRBJ2-4; D is unresolved. The CDR3 loop spans 13 amino acids. Germline V gene data show CDR1 as SGDLS and CDR2 as YYNGEE. The V end lost 0 bases, the J end lost 7 bases, and 8 bases lay between the germline ends. The CDR3 spells CASSVDGRNIQYF. The CDR3, as DNA: TGTGCCAGCAGCGTAGACGGCAGGAACATTCAGTACTTC.

This chain uses TRBV11-2 with TRBJ1-1; D uncertain. CDR1 is SGHAT, CDR2 FQNNGV, per germline. V shed 5 bases and J shed 4 bases, with 14 bases lying between them. The CDR3 is 14 amino acids. CDR3 sequence reads: CASSRVGKSTEAFF. For the CDR3, the DNA is TGTGCCAGCAGCCGGGTGGGTAAATCCACTGAAGCTTTCTTT.

J is TRBJ2-6 and V is TRBV7-3, with D unresolved. From germline, CDR1 is SGHTA and CDR2 FQGTGA. The CDR3 extends over 15 amino acids. The ends were cut back, 5 bases at V and 0 bases at J, with 8 bases in the middle. The CDR3 nucleotides are TGTGCCAGCAGCACCGACAACTCTGGGGCCAACGTCCTGACTTTC. It translates to CASSTDNSGANVLTF.

This clone was counted once. The chain combines TRBV10-3 with TRBJ2-7, with 15 bases matching TRBD2. The CDR3 runs 17 residues. The V gene end was trimmed by 6 bases and the J gene end by 0 bases; junction bases not matched to a gene: 6. In germline, CDR1 is ENHRY, CDR2 SYGVKD. The CDR3 sequence: CAISWTSGGAASYEQYF. CDR3 DNA sequence: TGTGCCATCAGCTGGACTAGCGGGGGGGCCGCCTCCTACGAGCAGTACTTC.

This chain connects TRBV28 to TRBJ2-3, with D hard to call. CDR3 size: 11 residues. Trimming stripped 4 bases from V and 3 bases from J, with 2 bases between. Germline V gene lookup returns CDR1 MDHEN and CDR2 SYDVKM. This chain's CDR3 is CASSSTDTQYF. Written as DNA, the CDR3 is TGTGCCAGCAGTTCTACAGATACGCAGTATTTT.

The genes are TRBV19 and TRBJ2-5, with 10 bases identical to TRBD1. Trimming at V came to 5 bases and at J to 1 base, leaving 4 bases not matched to a gene. CDR1 and CDR2 from the germline V gene are LNHDA and SQIVND (reference sequence). This CDR3 has 15 residues. The CDR3: CASSPRTGGQETQYF. The CDR3 coding sequence is TGTGCCAGTAGTCCTCGGACAGGGGGCCAAGAGACCCAGTACTTC.

This clone is categorized as medium-sized. The chain has TRBV4-1 and TRBJ1-5, with D possibly matching TRBD1 (6 bases). Germline loops: CDR1 MGHRA, CDR2 YSYEKL. This CDR3 comprises 15 residues. V dropped 1 base and J dropped 7 bases, with 14 bases sitting between them. The DNA for the CDR3 is TGCGCCAGCAGCCAAGTGGCAGGGGAGGGCCAGCCCCAGCATTTT. Residues: CASSQVAGEGQPQHF.

V is TRBV5-5 and J is TRBJ2-5; 7 bases align to TRBD1. The junction had 4 bases not matched to a gene; V was cut back by 3 bases and J by 2 bases. This CDR3 region has 14 residues. Germline V gene lookup returns CDR1 SGHKS and CDR2 YYEKEE (reference sequence). The CDR3 DNA is TGTGCCAGCAGCTCACGGGACAGTCAAGAGACCCAGTACTTC. It yields the protein CASSSRDSQETQYF.